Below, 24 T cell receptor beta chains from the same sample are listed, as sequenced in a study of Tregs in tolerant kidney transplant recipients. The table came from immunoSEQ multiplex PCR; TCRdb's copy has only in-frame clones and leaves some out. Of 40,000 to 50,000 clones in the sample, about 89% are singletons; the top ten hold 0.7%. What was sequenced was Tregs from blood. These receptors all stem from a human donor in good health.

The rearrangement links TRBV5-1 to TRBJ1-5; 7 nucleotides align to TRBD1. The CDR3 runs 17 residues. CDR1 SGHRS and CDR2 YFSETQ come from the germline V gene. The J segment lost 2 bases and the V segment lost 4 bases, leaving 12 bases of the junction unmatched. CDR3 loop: CASSLPRGGGGNQPQHF. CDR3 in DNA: TGCGCCAGCAGCCTCCCCCGAGGGGGCGGGGGCAATCAGCCCCAGCATTTT.

The CDR3, as DNA: TGCGCCAGCAGCAGCAGAGACAGGGACAATGAAAAACTGTTTTTT. Its translation: CASSSRDRDNEKLFF. This chain links TRBV5-1 with TRBJ1-4, with 7 positions matching TRBD1. The CDR3 is 15 residues long. Trimming took 4 bases from V and 5 from J; bases not matched to a gene: 8. Germline lookup yields CDR1 SGHRS and CDR2 YFSETQ.

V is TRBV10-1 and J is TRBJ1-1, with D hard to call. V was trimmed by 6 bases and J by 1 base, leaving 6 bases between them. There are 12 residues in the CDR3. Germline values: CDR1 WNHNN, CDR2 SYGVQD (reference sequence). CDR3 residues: CASSQPNTEAFF. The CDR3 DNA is TGCGCCAGCAGCCAGCCGAACACTGAAGCTTTCTTT.

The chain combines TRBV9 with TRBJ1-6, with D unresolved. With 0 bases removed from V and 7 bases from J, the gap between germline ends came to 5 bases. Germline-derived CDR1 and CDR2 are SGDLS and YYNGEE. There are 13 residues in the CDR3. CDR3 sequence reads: CASSVVLNSPLHF. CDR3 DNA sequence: TGTGCCAGCAGCGTAGTATTAAATTCACCCCTCCACTTT.

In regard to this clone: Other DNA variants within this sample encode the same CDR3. The CDR3 region is CASSIGGLAKNIQYF. CDR3 DNA: TGTGCCAGTAGTATCGGGGGGTTGGCCAAAAACATTCAGTACTTC. The chain recombines TRBV19 with TRBJ2-4; 7 nucleotides line up with TRBD2. From germline, CDR1 is LNHDA and CDR2 SQIVND (reference sequence). J gave up 1 base and V 3 bases, and 3 bases lay outside the gene matches. The CDR3 contains 15 residues.

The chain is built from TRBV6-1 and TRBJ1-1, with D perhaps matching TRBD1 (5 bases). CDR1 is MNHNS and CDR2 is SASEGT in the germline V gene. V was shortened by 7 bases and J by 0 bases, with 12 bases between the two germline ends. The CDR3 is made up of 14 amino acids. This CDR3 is CASTMGRMNTEAFF. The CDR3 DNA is TGTGCCAGCACGATGGGGCGGATGAACACTGAAGCTTTCTTT.

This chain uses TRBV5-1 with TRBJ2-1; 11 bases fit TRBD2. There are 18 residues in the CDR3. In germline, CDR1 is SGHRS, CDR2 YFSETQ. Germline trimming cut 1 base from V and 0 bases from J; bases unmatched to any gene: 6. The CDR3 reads CASSLRTSGGPSYNEQFF. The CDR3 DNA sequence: TGCGCCAGCAGCTTGAGAACTAGCGGGGGCCCCTCCTACAATGAGCAGTTCTTC.

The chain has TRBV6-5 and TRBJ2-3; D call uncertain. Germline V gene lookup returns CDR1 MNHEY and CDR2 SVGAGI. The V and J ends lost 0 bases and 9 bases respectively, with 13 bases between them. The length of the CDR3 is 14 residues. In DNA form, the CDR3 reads TGTGCCAGCAGTTACTCGAAGGGCTCGGTGACGCAGTATTTT. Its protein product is CASSYSKGSVTQYF.

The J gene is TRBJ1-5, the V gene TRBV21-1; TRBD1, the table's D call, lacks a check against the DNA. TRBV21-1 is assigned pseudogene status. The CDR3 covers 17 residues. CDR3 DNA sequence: TGTGCCAGCAGCATGGCGGCCAGGGGGAGTAACAATCAGCCCCAGCATTTT. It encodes CASSMAARGSNNQPQHF.

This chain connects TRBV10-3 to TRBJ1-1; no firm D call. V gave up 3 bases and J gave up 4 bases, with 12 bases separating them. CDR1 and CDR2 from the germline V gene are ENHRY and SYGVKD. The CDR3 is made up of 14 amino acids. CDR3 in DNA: TGTGCCATCAGTGATAGTTGGCAATCCACTGAAGCTTTCTTT. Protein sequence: CAISDSWQSTEAFF.

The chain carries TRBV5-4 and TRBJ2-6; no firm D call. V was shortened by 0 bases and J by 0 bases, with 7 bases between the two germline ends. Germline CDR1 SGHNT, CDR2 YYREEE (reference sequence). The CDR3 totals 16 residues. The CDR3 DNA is TGTGCCAGCAGCTTGGTAATGGTCTCTGGGGCCAACGTCCTGACTTTC. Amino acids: CASSLVMVSGANVLTF.

This chain's CDR3 is CASSLWTGNEQYF. The CDR3 DNA sequence: TGTGCCAGCTCACTCTGGACGGGGAACGAGCAGTACTTC. The chain joins TRBV18 to TRBJ2-7, with D possibly being TRBD2 (5 bases). V lost 4 bases to trimming and J lost 5 bases, with 12 bases between them. Germline CDR1 KGHSH, CDR2 LQKENI. This CDR3 has 13 amino acids.

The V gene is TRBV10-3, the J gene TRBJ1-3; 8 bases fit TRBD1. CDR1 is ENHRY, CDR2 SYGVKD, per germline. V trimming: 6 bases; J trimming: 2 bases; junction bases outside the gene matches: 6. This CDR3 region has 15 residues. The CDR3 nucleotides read TGTGCCATCAGGTCTGCGGACAGGGCTGGAAACACCATATATTTT. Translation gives CAIRSADRAGNTIYF.

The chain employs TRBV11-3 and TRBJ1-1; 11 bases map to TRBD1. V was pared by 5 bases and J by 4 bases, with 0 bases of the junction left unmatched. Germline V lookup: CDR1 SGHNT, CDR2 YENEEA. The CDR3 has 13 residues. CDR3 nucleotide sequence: TGTGCCAGCAGCGGACAGGGGGCCACTGAAGCTTTCTTT. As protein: CASSGQGATEAFF.

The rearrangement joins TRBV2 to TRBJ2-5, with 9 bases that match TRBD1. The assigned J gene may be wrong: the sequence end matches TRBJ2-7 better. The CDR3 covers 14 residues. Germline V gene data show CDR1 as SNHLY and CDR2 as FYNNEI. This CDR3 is CASSERTGDYEQYF. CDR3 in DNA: TGTGCCAGCAGTGAAAGGACAGGGGACTACGAGCAGTACTTC.

The CDR3, as DNA: TGCGCCAGCAGCAAGGGACATGCGAACACTGAAGCTTTCTTT. This codes for CASSKGHANTEAFF. The V and J genes are TRBV5-1 and TRBJ1-1; possible D gene TRBD1, 6 bases. The V end was cut by 4 bases, the J end by 1 base, with 11 bases between. The CDR3 sequence is 14 residues long. Germline V gene data show CDR1 as SGHRS and CDR2 as YFSETQ.

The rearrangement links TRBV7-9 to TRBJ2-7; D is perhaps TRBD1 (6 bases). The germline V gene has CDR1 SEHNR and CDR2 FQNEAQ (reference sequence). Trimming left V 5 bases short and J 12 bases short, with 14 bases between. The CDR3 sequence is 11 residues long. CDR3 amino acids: CASSPEGVVYF. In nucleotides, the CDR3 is TGTGCCAGCAGCCCAGAGGGGGTGGTGTACTTC.

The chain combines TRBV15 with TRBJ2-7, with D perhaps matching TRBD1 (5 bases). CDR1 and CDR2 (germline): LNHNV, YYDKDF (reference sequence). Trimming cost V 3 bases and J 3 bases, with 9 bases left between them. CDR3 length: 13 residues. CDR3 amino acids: CATSRDIYYEQYF. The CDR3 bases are TGTGCCACCAGCAGGGACATTTACTACGAGCAGTACTTC. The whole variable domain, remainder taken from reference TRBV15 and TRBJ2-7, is DAMVIQNPRYQVTQFGKPVTLSCSQTLNHNVMYWYQQKSSQAPKLLFHYYDKDFNNEADTPDNFQSRRPNTSFCFLDIRSPGLGDTAMYLCATSRDIYYEQYFGPGTRLTVT.

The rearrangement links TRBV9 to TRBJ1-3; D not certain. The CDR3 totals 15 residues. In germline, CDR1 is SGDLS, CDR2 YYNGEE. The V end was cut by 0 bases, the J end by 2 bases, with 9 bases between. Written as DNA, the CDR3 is TGTGCCAGCAGCGTAGGGCCAGGCACTGGAAACACCATATATTTT. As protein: CASSVGPGTGNTIYF.

The CDR3 sequence: CASSPTRNYGYTF. The CDR3 nucleotides read TGTGCCAGCAGCCCTACAAGAAACTATGGCTACACCTTC. The chain employs TRBV6-5 and TRBJ1-2, with D uncertain. From germline, CDR1 is MNHEY and CDR2 SVGAGI. The CDR3 runs to 13 residues. V was trimmed by 6 bases and J by 2 bases, leaving 10 bases between them.

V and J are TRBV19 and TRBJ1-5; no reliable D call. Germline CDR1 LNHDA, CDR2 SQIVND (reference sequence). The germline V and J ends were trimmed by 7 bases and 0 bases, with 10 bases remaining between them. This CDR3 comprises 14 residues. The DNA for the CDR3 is TGTGCCAGTACAGGCGGCTATAGCAATCAGCCCCAGCATTTT. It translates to CASTGGYSNQPQHF.

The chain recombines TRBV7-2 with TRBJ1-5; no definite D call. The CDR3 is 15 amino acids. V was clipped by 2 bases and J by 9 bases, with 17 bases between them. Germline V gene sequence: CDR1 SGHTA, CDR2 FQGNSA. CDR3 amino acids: CASSLTLGALGPQHF. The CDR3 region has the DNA TGTGCCAGCAGCTTAACCCTAGGTGCTTTGGGGCCCCAGCATTTT.

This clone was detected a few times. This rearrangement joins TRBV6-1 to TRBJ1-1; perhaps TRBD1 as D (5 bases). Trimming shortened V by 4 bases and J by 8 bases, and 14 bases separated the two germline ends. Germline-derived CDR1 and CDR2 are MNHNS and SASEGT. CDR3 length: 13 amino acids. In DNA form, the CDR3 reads TGTGCCAGCAGTGCTGATGGCTACAGGGAAGCTTTCTTT. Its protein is CASSADGYREAFF.

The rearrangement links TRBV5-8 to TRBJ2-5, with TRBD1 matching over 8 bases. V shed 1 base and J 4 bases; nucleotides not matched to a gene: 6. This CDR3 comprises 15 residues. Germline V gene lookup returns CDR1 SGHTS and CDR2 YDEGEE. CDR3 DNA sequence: TGTGCCAGCAGCTTGCGACAGGGGCGAGGAGAGACCCAGTACTTC. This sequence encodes CASSLRQGRGETQYF.